The 3 T cell receptor beta chains below all came from one sample that was sequenced in a study of shared clonotypes between healthy human individuals. TCRdb keeps only in-frame clones here, not all; method: immunoSEQ multiplex PCR. In the table there are around 2,000,000 clones, 95% of which are singletons. The sample was naive CD4+ T cells sorted from blood. Subset specified: CD45RA+ positively selected. The receptors were sampled from a man aged 18-30 years in good health.

CDR3 in amino acids: CASSLDSWYQETQYF. The CDR3 nucleotides are TGTGCCAGCAGCCTGGACAGTTGGTACCAAGAGACCCAGTACTTC. The chain has TRBV11-2 and TRBJ2-5, with D possibly being TRBD1 (6 bases). V lost 5 bases, J lost 0 bases, and 13 bases lay in between. Germline V gene lookup returns CDR1 SGHAT and CDR2 FQNNGV. The CDR3 is 15 residues long.

The chain is built from TRBV2 and TRBJ2-7; D might be TRBD1 (5 bases). Trimming took off 6 bases at V and 6 bases at J, with 18 bases between the two ends. Germline-derived CDR1 and CDR2 are SNHLY and FYNNEI. CDR3 length equals 14 residues. CDR3 sequence (DNA): TGTGCCAGCAGGAAAACAGGAATAGGACCCGAGCAGTACTTC. Protein sequence: CASRKTGIGPEQYF.

The rearrangement uses TRBV6-1 and TRBJ2-1; 8 nucleotides line up with TRBD2. J was trimmed by 4 bases and V by 6 bases; bases with no gene match: 8. The CDR3 is made up of 15 amino acids. CDR1 and CDR2 from the germline V gene are MNHNS and SASEGT. CDR3 in DNA: TGTGCCAGCAGACCGGGGGGACTAGGATACAATGAGCAGTTCTTC. Protein: CASRPGGLGYNEQFF.